This entry lists 14 T cell receptor beta chains sequenced from one sample in a study of blood T cell repertoires in COVID-19. Sequencing was performed with immunoSEQ multiplex PCR; in TCRdb, only in-frame clones are kept and a portion is missing. The sample shows 55,000 to 75,000 clones, more than 85% of them seen only once. Sequenced material: peripheral blood. Receptors originate from a human donor with active COVID-19. The donor label of this sample is uncertain.

This sequence joins TRBV13 and TRBJ1-3; 11 bases are shared with TRBD1. This CDR3 has 16 amino acids. Germline V gene data show CDR1 as PRHDT and CDR2 as FYEKMQ (reference sequence). V shed 4 bases and J 3 bases; nucleotides not matched to a gene: 5. The CDR3 loop is CASSSWTGGYGNTIYF. The CDR3 coding sequence is TGTGCCAGCAGCTCATGGACAGGGGGCTATGGAAACACCATATATTTT.

V and J are TRBV7-9 and TRBJ2-2; 9 nucleotides align to TRBD2. The germline gives CDR1 SEHNR, CDR2 FQNEAQ (reference sequence). The CDR3 has 16 amino acids. The junction had 7 bases not matched to a gene; V was cut back by 2 bases and J by 6 bases. The CDR3 DNA sequence: TGTGCCAGCAGCTTACTGAGGACTAGCGCACCCGGGGAGCTGTTTTTT. Its protein is CASSLLRTSAPGELFF.

This chain uses TRBV4-1 with TRBJ1-5; possibly TRBD1 for D (5 bases). Deletions cut 4 bases from V and 4 bases from J, with 14 bases between. This CDR3 spans 15 amino acids. Germline-derived CDR1 and CDR2 are MGHRA and YSYEKL. CDR3 region: CASSPSGPGNQPQHF. The CDR3 bases are TGCGCCAGCAGCCCTTCCGGTCCAGGGAATCAGCCCCAGCATTTT.

The CDR3 DNA reads TGCAGTGCTGTAGCGGGAGAGACCCAGTACTTC. Residues: CSAVAGETQYF. V gene TRBV20-1 combines with J gene TRBJ2-5; 7 bases map to TRBD2. With 5 bases clipped from V and 4 bases from J, the junction kept 1 base outside the gene matches. Germline V gives CDR1 DFQATT, CDR2 SNEGSKA (reference sequence). The CDR3 has 11 residues.

This chain connects TRBV11-3 to TRBJ1-1; D remains ambiguous. Trimming removed 3 bases from V and 1 base from J, with 12 bases in between. The CDR3 is made up of 15 amino acids. Germline loops: CDR1 SGHNT, CDR2 YENEEA. CDR3 in DNA: TGTGCCAGCAGCTTTGGGCCGGTGGGGAACACTGAAGCTTTCTTT. Its translation is CASSFGPVGNTEAFF.

The J gene is TRBJ2-1, the V gene TRBV6-4; tentatively, D is TRBD2 (6 bases). Germline lookup yields CDR1 MRHNA and CDR2 SNTAGT. Trimming cost V 4 bases and J 7 bases, with 17 bases left between them. The CDR3 contains 15 residues. Here the CDR3 reads CASSAGRRGGNEQFF. The CDR3 region has the DNA TGTGCCAGCAGTGCGGGACGTAGGGGAGGTAATGAGCAGTTCTTC.

The chain carries TRBV7-2 and TRBJ2-2, with 7 bases aligning to TRBD1. The germline gives CDR1 SGHTA, CDR2 FQGNSA. The CDR3 sequence is 15 residues long. J was trimmed by 1 base and V by 7 bases; bases with no gene match: 6. CDR3: CASTPDRENTGELFF. CDR3 nucleotides: TGTGCCAGCACCCCTGACAGGGAGAACACCGGGGAGCTGTTTTTT. Filled out from reference TRBV7-2 and TRBJ2-2, the complete variable domain reads GAGVSQSPSNKVTEKGKDVELRCDPISGHTALYWYRQSLGQGLEFLIYFQGNSAPDKSGLPSDRFSAERTGGSVSTLTIQRTQQEDSAVYLCASTPDRENTGELFFGEGSRLTVL.

The sample holds one count of this clone. The chain uses TRBV3-1 (or the pseudogene TRBV3-2) and TRBJ1-2; D is unresolved. The V end lost 0 bases, the J end lost 2 bases, and 7 bases lay between the germline ends. The germline gives CDR1 LGHDT, CDR2 YNNKEL (reference sequence). CDR3 length: 14 amino acids. The CDR3 sequence is CASSQDSVNYGYTF. The CDR3 DNA follows: TGTGCCAGCAGCCAAGATTCCGTGAACTATGGCTACACCTTC.

This sequence joins TRBV2 and TRBJ1-2; 9 bases line up with TRBD1. The CDR3 length is 14 residues. Germline V gene data show CDR1 as SNHLY and CDR2 as FYNNEI. V dropped 4 bases and J dropped 2; count of bases not matched to a gene: 2. For the CDR3, the DNA is TGTGCCAGCAGTGGGACAGGGGCAAACTATGGCTACACCTTC. It encodes CASSGTGANYGYTF.

V gene TRBV24-1 combines with J gene TRBJ2-1, with TRBD2 matching over 14 bases. This CDR3 spans 17 amino acids. Per germline, CDR1 KGHDR and CDR2 SFDVKD. V shed 4 bases, J shed 4 bases, and the junction held 5 bases outside the gene matches. The CDR3 reads CATSEPGTSGGYNEQFF. The DNA of the CDR3 is TGTGCCACCAGTGAACCCGGGACTAGCGGGGGATACAATGAGCAGTTCTTC.

V and J are TRBV10-3 and TRBJ2-1, with TRBD2 identical over 11 bases. Germline trimming cut 7 bases from V and 5 bases from J; bases unmatched to any gene: 1. This CDR3 is 13 amino acids long. Per germline, CDR1 ENHRY and CDR2 SYGVKD. DNA of the CDR3: TGTGCCATCATAGCGGGAGGGCACAATGAGCAGTTCTTC. This sequence encodes CAIIAGGHNEQFF.

The chain couples TRBV5-1 to TRBJ2-1; 7 bases are a match to TRBD2. The CDR3 totals 15 residues. J gave up 9 bases and V 6 bases, and 15 bases lay outside the gene matches. The germline V gene encodes CDR1 SGHRS and CDR2 YFSETQ. CDR3 in amino acids: CASNFQIGGSGEQFF. The CDR3 coding sequence is TGCGCCAGCAACTTCCAGATAGGCGGGAGTGGTGAGCAGTTCTTC. Full variable domain (remainder filled in from reference TRBV5-1 and TRBJ2-1): KAGVTQTPRYLIKTRGQQVTLSCSPISGHRSVSWYQQTPGQGLQFLFEYFSETQRNKGNFPGRFSGRQFSNSRSEMNVSTLELGDSALYLCASNFQIGGSGEQFFGPGTRLTVL.

This clone was observed a single time. V and J are TRBV4-2 and TRBJ2-3; 7 positions match TRBD2. V was pared by 1 base and J by 6 bases, with 4 bases of the junction left unmatched. CDR1 and CDR2 (germline): LGHNA, YNFKEQ. There are 14 residues in the CDR3. CDR3 nucleotides: TGTGCCAGCAGCCAAGGGCTAGCGGATGATACGCAGTATTTT. The encoded protein is CASSQGLADDTQYF.

The chain combines TRBV6-5 with TRBJ2-3, with 10 bases identical to TRBD2. The CDR3 runs to 15 residues. Germline CDR1 is MNHEY and CDR2 is SVGAGI. J was trimmed by 5 bases and V by 6 bases; bases with no gene match: 8. This chain's CDR3 is CASSRSGGPLDTQYF. CDR3 nucleotides: TGTGCCAGCAGCCGTAGCGGGGGGCCCCTAGATACGCAGTATTTT.